One sample yielded the 21 T cell receptor beta chains listed below, sequenced in a study of blood T cell repertoires in COVID-19. Clones were read by immunoSEQ multiplex PCR, and TCRdb kept only the in-frame ones, dropping some. The sample lists about 230,000 clones; roughly 82% were seen once. The sequenced sample consisted of peripheral blood. These receptors originate from a man aged 35 to 55 who had recovered from COVID-19.

The count of this clone is one. J is TRBJ2-3 and V is TRBV7-9; the match to TRBD1 covers 9 bases. Trimming took 3 bases from V and 4 from J; bases not matched to a gene: 8. Germline V gene lookup returns CDR1 SEHNR and CDR2 FQNEAQ (reference sequence). The CDR3 length is 16 residues. The CDR3 region is CASSFYRDRVPDTQYF. As DNA, the CDR3 is TGTGCCAGCAGCTTTTACCGGGACAGGGTCCCAGATACGCAGTATTTT.

The chain combines TRBV3-1 (or the pseudogene TRBV3-2) with TRBJ2-1; D is perhaps TRBD2 (5 bases). The CDR3 covers 15 residues. V was trimmed by 1 base and J by 8 bases, leaving 15 bases between them. CDR1 and CDR2 (germline): LGHDT, YNNKEL (reference sequence). The CDR3 nucleotides read TGTGCCAGCAGCCAAGTAAGGCCGGGGATCGATGAGCAGTTCTTC. Translated: CASSQVRPGIDEQFF.

This chain links TRBV19 with TRBJ2-1; TRBD2 matches 10 bases. Germline loops: CDR1 LNHDA, CDR2 SQIVND (reference sequence). Germline trimming cut 7 bases from V and 9 bases from J; bases unmatched to any gene: 12. The CDR3 runs 15 residues. Here the CDR3 reads CASKASSGGAVEQFF. CDR3 in DNA: TGTGCCAGTAAGGCCTCGAGCGGGGGGGCTGTTGAGCAGTTCTTC.

This sequence joins TRBV19 and TRBJ1-2; 9 positions match TRBD1. The germline gives CDR1 LNHDA, CDR2 SQIVND (reference sequence). CDR3 length: 17 residues. V gave up 2 bases and J gave up 6 bases; unmatched junction bases: 13. CDR3 residues: CASSIRGADRGRNGYTF. As DNA, the CDR3 is TGTGCCAGTAGTATAAGAGGGGCGGACAGGGGTAGGAATGGCTACACCTTC.

The rearrangement links TRBV6-4 to TRBJ2-1; TRBD2 matches at 7 bases. Germline V gene lookup returns CDR1 MRHNA and CDR2 SNTAGT. V trimming: 7 bases; J trimming: 1 base; junction bases outside the gene matches: 7. This CDR3 region has 15 residues. CDR3 bases: TGTGCCAGCAAATTAACTAGCGCATCCTACAATGAGCAGTTCTTC. It specifies CASKLTSASYNEQFF.

The chain is built from TRBV14 and TRBJ2-3; D may be TRBD1 (6 bases). V lost 3 bases and J 4 bases, leaving 17 bases between the germline ends. The CDR3 spans 16 residues. The germline V gene encodes CDR1 SGHDN and CDR2 FVKESK. The CDR3 coding sequence is TGTGCCAGCAGCCAGACCCTCGGGAAGGGGGCAGATACGCAGTATTTT. Translation: CASSQTLGKGADTQYF.

In nucleotides, the CDR3 is TGTGCCAGCTCACCGTCCGAGGGGGCCCGAACTGAAGCTTTCTTT. It is translated as CASSPSEGARTEAFF. The J gene is TRBJ1-1, the V gene TRBV18; 7 bases fit TRBD1. CDR3 length equals 15 residues. Germline V gene lookup returns CDR1 KGHSH and CDR2 LQKENI. J lost 5 bases, V lost 3 bases, and 9 bases had no gene match.

This clone was found once. This CDR3 is CASSPRQGLGSPLHF. CDR3 DNA sequence: TGTGCCAGCAGCCCCCGACAGGGACTGGGCTCACCCCTCCACTTT. This rearrangement joins TRBV7-2 to TRBJ1-6; 7 nucleotides line up with TRBD1. Germline V gene sequence: CDR1 SGHTA, CDR2 FQGNSA. The ends lost 5 bases at V and 10 bases at J; junction bases unmatched: 11. The CDR3 runs 15 residues. The entire variable domain, with the rest obtained from reference TRBV7-2 and TRBJ1-6, is as follows: GAGVSQSPSNKVTEKGKDVELRCDPISGHTALYWYRQSLGQGLEFLIYFQGNSAPDKSGLPSDRFSAERTGGSVSTLTIQRTQQEDSAVYLCASSPRQGLGSPLHFGNGTRLTVT.

The chain employs TRBV29-1 and TRBJ2-5; 8 bases match TRBD1. This CDR3 comprises 15 residues. Germline V gives CDR1 SQVTM, CDR2 ANQGSEA. Trimming removed 7 bases from V and 1 base from J; junction bases left unmatched: 11. CDR3 nucleotide sequence: TGCAGCGCGAAAACCGGGACAGGCCCCCAAGAGACCCAGTACTTC. Residues: CSAKTGTGPQETQYF.

The chain carries TRBV11-2 and TRBJ2-1; a weak D match, TRBD2 (7 bases). V was shortened by 5 bases and J by 7 bases, with 12 bases between the two germline ends. Germline V gene sequence: CDR1 SGHAT, CDR2 FQNNGV. The CDR3 is 13 amino acids. The CDR3, as DNA: TGTGCCAGCAGCGGGGGGGCCGGGAATGAGCAGTTCTTC. Amino acid sequence: CASSGGAGNEQFF.

The chain has TRBV10-1 and TRBJ2-3; 8 nucleotides align to TRBD2. V lost 4 bases, J lost 6 bases, and 6 bases stayed unmatched. This CDR3 contains 14 residues. The V gene's germline CDR1 is WNHNN and CDR2 SYGVQD (reference sequence). The CDR3 coding sequence is TGCGCCAGCAGTGGGGGGCTAGCGGGCGATACGCAGTATTTT. Protein sequence: CASSGGLAGDTQYF.

This clone was seen at least ten times. The chain links TRBV29-1 to TRBJ1-1, with TRBD1 as a possible D gene (6 bases). Looked up from germline, CDR1 is SQVTM and CDR2 is ANQGSEA. The CDR3 has 14 amino acids. Trimming removed 4 bases at V and 5 bases at J, with 17 bases between. The CDR3 spells CSVVVSGGGTEAFF. Written as DNA, the CDR3 is TGCAGCGTTGTGGTTTCGGGAGGGGGGACTGAAGCTTTCTTT.

The chain recombines TRBV24-1 with TRBJ1-5, with D tentatively TRBD1 (5 bases). Germline CDR1 and CDR2: KGHDR and SFDVKD. This CDR3 is 16 amino acids long. CDR3: CPNHWGGAYSNQPQHF. The CDR3 DNA is TGTCCCAACCATTGGGGAGGGGCTTATAGCAATCAGCCCCAGCATTTT.

In DNA, the CDR3 is TGTGCCACCAGCAGAGAGGGGCCAGTGGGCTACACCTTC. The encoded protein is CATSREGPVGYTF. The V gene is TRBV15, the J gene TRBJ1-2, with a tentative D call TRBD1 (5 bases). Germline V gene sequence: CDR1 LNHNV, CDR2 YYDKDF (reference sequence). V dropped 0 bases and J dropped 8 bases, with 10 bases sitting between them. The CDR3 length is 13 residues.

This clone was seen just once. The rearrangement joins TRBV2 to TRBJ2-5, with D possibly being TRBD2 (6 bases). The V and J ends lost 3 bases and 3 bases respectively, with 17 bases between them. Germline values: CDR1 SNHLY, CDR2 FYNNEI. The CDR3 loop spans 16 amino acids. The CDR3 DNA sequence: TGTGCCAGCAGTGATCCCGGGTCGATAGCGGAAGAGACCCAGTACTTC. Translated: CASSDPGSIAEETQYF.

V is TRBV3-1 (or the pseudogene TRBV3-2) and J is TRBJ2-5; 11 bases fit TRBD2. V lost 8 bases and J lost 5; bases outside the gene matches: 19. This CDR3 is built from 18 residues. The V gene's germline CDR1 is LGHDT and CDR2 YNNKEL (reference sequence). CDR3 sequence (DNA): TGTGCCAGCTTAACTGGACCGGGACTAGCGGAGGGGGGGGAGACCCAGTACTTC. This translates into CASLTGPGLAEGGETQYF.

This chain uses TRBV19 with TRBJ1-1; D is undetermined. V lost 0 bases to trimming and J lost 2 bases, with 10 bases between them. The CDR3 loop spans 15 amino acids. Per germline, CDR1 LNHDA and CDR2 SQIVND (reference sequence). Here the CDR3 reads CASSIEGAGNTEAFF. CDR3 DNA sequence: TGTGCCAGTAGTATAGAGGGCGCGGGTAACACTGAAGCTTTCTTT.

The genes are TRBV6-5 and TRBJ2-7; 7 positions agree with TRBD1. CDR1 is MNHEY, CDR2 SVGAGI, per germline. After removal of 6 bases from V and 0 bases from J, the junction contained 8 bases not matched to a gene. This CDR3 has 15 amino acids. CDR3 amino acids: CASRRDSPASYEQYF. The CDR3 DNA follows: TGTGCCAGCAGAAGGGACAGTCCGGCCTCCTACGAGCAGTACTTC.

This rearrangement joins TRBV3-1 (or the pseudogene TRBV3-2) to TRBJ1-2; D is ambiguous. V was shortened by 2 bases and J by 4 bases, with 11 bases between the two germline ends. Germline V gene data show CDR1 as LGHDT and CDR2 as YNNKEL (reference sequence). This CDR3 comprises 14 residues. CDR3 region: CASSQTSQAYGYTF. CDR3 sequence (DNA): TGTGCCAGCAGCCAAACGTCCCAGGCCTATGGCTACACCTTC.

In the case of this clone: The sample holds other DNA sequences that translate to the same CDR3. This chain joins TRBV9 and TRBJ1-3; tentative D call: TRBD1 (5 bases). V lost 0 bases to trimming and J lost 2 bases, with 9 bases between them. The CDR3 length is 15 residues. Germline CDR1 SGDLS, CDR2 YYNGEE. The CDR3 is CASSVASGAGNTIYF. The CDR3, as DNA: TGTGCCAGCAGCGTAGCTTCGGGGGCTGGAAACACCATATATTTT.

The chain employs TRBV6-1 and TRBJ1-2; the D gene is possibly TRBD1 (6 bases). This CDR3 has 14 amino acids. V shed 1 base and J shed 3 bases, with 9 bases lying between them. The germline gives CDR1 MNHNS, CDR2 SASEGT. CDR3: CASSEGDRYYGYTF. CDR3 sequence (DNA): TGTGCCAGCAGTGAAGGAGACAGGTACTATGGCTACACCTTC.